The clone carrying this T cell receptor beta chain showed up many times. Its antigen is not known. The CDR3 length is 16 residues. Losses at the gene ends were 4 bases for V and 5 bases for J; bases not matched to a gene: 9. The germline gives CDR1 SGHRS, CDR2 YFSETQ. The study made its TCR cDNA through 5'RACE template switching. That step introduced a universal primer site along with UMIs. One entry per CDR3 protein results from TCRdb running MiXCR on the 5' RACE reads. Of about 160,000 distinct CDR3 sequences listed, 6% to 7.5% are singletons. The sample comes from a study of T cells after yellow fever vaccination. General study points: Reappearance after the booster was observed for most primary-vaccination clones (around 95% CD4, roughly 90% CD8).

The receptor was isolated from a man aged 18-30 years who received the YFV17D yellow fever vaccine. The chain has TRBV5-1 and TRBJ2-1; TRBD2 matches 10 bases. The material sequenced was CD4+ T cells sorted from PBMCs, taken about 5 days after the first yellow fever vaccination. The CDR3 here is CASSGSSGGSHNEQFF. The CDR3 nucleotides are TGCGCCAGCAGCGGCTCTAGCGGGGGTAGTCACAATGAGCAGTTCTTC.